The 31 T cell receptor beta chains given below trace back to one sample, sequenced in a study of blood T cell repertoires in COVID-19. The data were produced by immunoSEQ multiplex PCR, yet TCRdb's version contains in-frame clones alone and is incomplete. This table holds about 100,000 clones, around four fifths found once. Sequencing was performed on peripheral blood. Source of these receptors: a man aged 45 to 65 with active or convalescent COVID-19.

This clone was detected only a few times. The chain links TRBV14 to TRBJ2-5; TRBD2 agrees at 9 bases. The V gene end was trimmed by 4 bases and the J gene end by 5 bases; junction bases not matched to a gene: 11. The CDR3 has 16 residues. Germline V gene sequence: CDR1 SGHDN, CDR2 FVKESK. As DNA, the CDR3 is TGTGCCAGCAGCCGAGGGACTAGCCCCCGACGGGAGACCCAGTACTTC. Translated: CASSRGTSPRRETQYF.

This rearrangement joins TRBV29-1 to TRBJ2-2, with a weak D call TRBD1 (6 bases). Trimming stripped 6 bases from V and 5 bases from J, with 10 bases between. Germline V gene lookup returns CDR1 SQVTM and CDR2 ANQGSEA. The CDR3 consists of 12 residues. The CDR3 here is CSVETGTGELFF. In DNA form, the CDR3 reads TGCAGCGTGGAAACAGGGACCGGGGAGCTGTTTTTT.

The rearrangement links TRBV5-1 to TRBJ2-7; D may be TRBD1 (5 bases). The CDR3 length is 14 residues. V was clipped by 5 bases and J by 7 bases, with 19 bases between them. Germline CDR1 reads SGHRS; CDR2 reads YFSETQ. The CDR3 sequence is CASSETESTLEQYF. CDR3 sequence (DNA): TGCGCCAGCAGTGAGACAGAATCTACGCTTGAGCAGTACTTC.

This chain uses TRBV3-1 (or the pseudogene TRBV3-2) with TRBJ2-7; possibly TRBD2 for D (6 bases). There are 14 residues in the CDR3. Germline V CDR1 and CDR2: LGHDT, YNNKEL (reference sequence). V was shortened by 4 bases and J by 2 bases, with 12 bases between the two germline ends. CDR3 DNA sequence: TGTGCCAGCAGCCCGGGACTGCATCCCTACGAGCAGTACTTC. This codes for CASSPGLHPYEQYF.

The chain joins TRBV11-3 to TRBJ2-3; 8 bases are a match to TRBD1. Germline lookup yields CDR1 SGHNT and CDR2 YENEEA. After removal of 5 bases from V and 1 base from J, the junction contained 5 bases not matched to a gene. The CDR3 spans 15 residues. This chain's CDR3 is CASSPRTGRTDTQYF. CDR3 DNA: TGTGCCAGCAGCCCACGGACAGGGCGCACAGATACGCAGTATTTT.

The chain employs TRBV4-2 and TRBJ2-1; no firm D call. This CDR3 spans 14 amino acids. Trimming removed 4 bases from V and 2 bases from J, with 9 bases in between. Per the germline V gene, CDR1 is LGHNA and CDR2 is YNFKEQ. The CDR3: CASSPRITYNEQFF. The CDR3 DNA reads as TGTGCCAGCAGCCCGCGGATAACCTACAATGAGCAGTTCTTC.

This chain connects TRBV5-4 to TRBJ2-7; 9 nucleotides align to TRBD1. The CDR3 sequence is 15 residues long. Germline values: CDR1 SGHNT, CDR2 YYREEE (reference sequence). The J segment lost 4 bases and the V segment lost 4 bases, leaving 9 bases of the junction unmatched. The CDR3, as DNA: TGTGCCAGCAGCGGGCCGGGACAGGGATCGTACGAGCAGTACTTC. It translates to CASSGPGQGSYEQYF. The full variable domain, in which reference TRBV5-4 and TRBJ2-7 provide the parts outside the CDR3, is ETGVTQSPTHLIKTRGQQVTLRCSSQSGHNTVSWYQQALGQGPQFIFQYYREEENGRGNFPPRFSGLQFPNYSSELNVNALELDDSALYLCASSGPGQGSYEQYFGPGTRLTVT.

The V call is TRBV5-1, the J call TRBJ1-4; 9 nucleotides agree with TRBD1. The V gene end was trimmed by 4 bases and the J gene end by 6 bases; junction bases not matched to a gene: 7. Germline CDR1 reads SGHRS; CDR2 reads YFSETQ. This CDR3 is 15 amino acids long. CDR3 coding DNA: TGCGCCAGCAGCCCCCGACAGGGGGAGTATGAAAAACTGTTTTTT. This sequence encodes CASSPRQGEYEKLFF.

CDR3 loop: CASTEGSGINYGYTF. Written as DNA, the CDR3 is TGTGCCAGCACCGAGGGATCGGGGATTAACTATGGCTACACCTTC. The V gene is TRBV6-5, the J gene TRBJ1-2; no clear D. In germline, CDR1 is MNHEY, CDR2 SVGAGI. The CDR3 loop spans 15 amino acids. Deletions cut 7 bases from V and 1 base from J, with 16 bases between.

This chain connects TRBV30 to TRBJ1-6; no firm D call. Trimming cost V 5 bases and J 6 bases, with 5 bases left between them. Germline assignment: CDR1 GTSNPN and CDR2 SVGIG (reference sequence). This CDR3 comprises 11 residues. The CDR3 region is CAWDLNSPLHF. The CDR3 nucleotides read TGTGCCTGGGATCTTAATTCACCCCTCCACTTT. Together with reference TRBV30 and TRBJ1-6, the CDR3 gives the full variable domain: SQTIHQWPATLVQPVGSPLSLECTVEGTSNPNLYWYRQAAGRGLQLLFYSVGIGQISSEVPQNLSASRPQDRQFILSSKKLLLSDSGFYLCAWDLNSPLHFGNGTRLTVT.

This sequence joins TRBV5-1 and TRBJ1-4, with 9 bases fitting TRBD1. The length of the CDR3 is 15 residues. With V trimmed by 3 bases and J by 4 bases, 4 bases remained unmatched. Germline CDR1 reads SGHRS; CDR2 reads YFSETQ. The CDR3 sequence is CASSSGQGNNEKLFF. CDR3 DNA: TGCGCCAGCAGCTCCGGACAGGGGAATAATGAAAAACTGTTTTTT. Full variable domain (missing parts from reference TRBV5-1 and TRBJ1-4): KAGVTQTPRYLIKTRGQQVTLSCSPISGHRSVSWYQQTPGQGLQFLFEYFSETQRNKGNFPGRFSGRQFSNSRSEMNVSTLELGDSALYLCASSSGQGNNEKLFFGSGTQLSVL.

DNA of the CDR3: TGTGCCAGCAGCTTGGACCAGGGTACGCAGTATTTT. The encoded protein is CASSLDQGTQYF. The rearrangement links TRBV12-3 or TRBV12-4 to TRBJ2-3; maybe TRBD1 (5 bases). The CDR3 extends over 12 amino acids. V was pared by 6 bases and J by 8 bases, with 12 bases between.

The chain recombines TRBV5-6 with TRBJ2-3; 9 bases align to TRBD2. Germline trimming cut 0 bases from V and 2 bases from J; bases unmatched to any gene: 4. The CDR3 runs 16 residues. Germline loops: CDR1 SGHDT, CDR2 YYEEEE. The CDR3 sequence: CASSLALAGLTDTQYF. The CDR3 region has the DNA TGTGCCAGCAGCTTGGCCCTAGCGGGGCTCACAGATACGCAGTATTTT.

The genes are TRBV25-1 and TRBJ1-2; no clear D gene. Germline-derived CDR1 and CDR2 are MGHDK and SYGVNS. V was pared by 9 bases and J by 0 bases, with 11 bases between. The CDR3 totals 13 residues. In DNA, the CDR3 is TGTGCCAGTTCAGGCCTAACTAACTATGGCTACACCTTC. This codes for CASSGLTNYGYTF.

This clone was observed a handful of times. Other DNA sequences within the sample encode an identical CDR3. The chain employs TRBV5-6 and TRBJ1-2; 11 bases are a match to TRBD1. The V and J ends lost 1 base and 4 bases, in that order; junction bases with no gene match: 3. The CDR3 sequence is 15 residues long. Germline CDR1 reads SGHDT; CDR2 reads YYEEEE. For the CDR3, the DNA is TGTGCCAGCAGCTTGCCGGGACAGGGGGGCTATGGCTACACCTTC. Amino acid sequence: CASSLPGQGGYGYTF.

This clone is a singleton in its sample. J is TRBJ2-1 and V is TRBV15; 9 bases fit TRBD2. The CDR3 has 15 amino acids. The germline V gene encodes CDR1 LNHNV and CDR2 YYDKDF (reference sequence). V was pared by 6 bases and J by 0 bases, with 3 bases of the junction left unmatched. The CDR3 loop reads CATRRSGSSYNEQFF. DNA for the CDR3: TGTGCCACCAGACGTAGCGGGAGCTCCTACAATGAGCAGTTCTTC. Full variable domain (rest looked up from reference TRBV15 and TRBJ2-1): DAMVIQNPRYQVTQFGKPVTLSCSQTLNHNVMYWYQQKSSQAPKLLFHYYDKDFNNEADTPDNFQSRRPNTSFCFLDIRSPGLGDTAMYLCATRRSGSSYNEQFFGPGTRLTVL.

The chain employs TRBV11-1 and TRBJ2-7, with a tentative D call TRBD1 (6 bases). CDR3 length: 14 amino acids. Trimming removed 1 base at V and 3 bases at J, with 10 bases between. Germline assignment: CDR1 SGHAT and CDR2 FQDESV (reference sequence). Here the CDR3 reads CASSLGGQHYEQYF. In nucleotides, the CDR3 is TGTGCCAGCAGCTTAGGAGGACAGCACTACGAGCAGTACTTC.

The count of this clone is one. This chain links TRBV6-5 with TRBJ1-4; D unclear. Trimming pared 0 bases from V and 6 bases from J, leaving 11 bases between. Looked up from germline, CDR1 is MNHEY and CDR2 is SVGAGI. This CDR3 has 15 amino acids. The CDR3 region has the DNA TGTGCCAGCAGTTACTCGTCTGGAGGAGATGAAAAACTGTTTTTT. It specifies CASSYSSGGDEKLFF.

CDR3 in amino acids: CASSYGQGARDTEAFF. In DNA form, the CDR3 reads TGTGCCAGCAGTTACGGACAGGGGGCTCGGGACACTGAAGCTTTCTTT. The rearrangement joins TRBV6-6 to TRBJ1-1; TRBD1 matches 11 bases. Looked up from germline, CDR1 is MNHNY and CDR2 is SVGAGI (reference sequence). The CDR3 extends over 16 amino acids. Trimming at V came to 2 bases and at J to 3 bases, leaving 5 bases not matched to a gene.

This clone was seen just once. This sequence joins TRBV28 and TRBJ2-7, with TRBD1 matching over 9 bases. V lost 4 bases to trimming and J lost 4 bases; unmatched junction nucleotides: 8. Germline CDR1 MDHEN, CDR2 SYDVKM. The CDR3 is 15 amino acids. The CDR3 reads CASSYRDRDRYEQYF. The CDR3 DNA sequence: TGTGCCAGCAGTTACCGGGACAGGGACAGGTACGAGCAGTACTTC.

In its sample, this clone was seen a few times. The V call is TRBV11-3, the J call TRBJ1-4; D perhaps matches TRBD1 (5 bases). V lost 5 bases to trimming and J lost 1 base, with 20 bases between them. The CDR3 is 18 amino acids. Germline V gene lookup returns CDR1 SGHNT and CDR2 YENEEA. The CDR3 protein is CASSVTGLVGGTNEKLFF. Written as DNA, the CDR3 is TGTGCCAGCAGCGTCACGGGACTGGTCGGGGGAACTAATGAAAAACTGTTTTTT.

The chain couples TRBV4-1 to TRBJ2-5; D might be TRBD2 (6 bases). Per germline, CDR1 MGHRA and CDR2 YSYEKL. The V end was cut by 4 bases, the J end by 4 bases, with 10 bases between. This CDR3 has 13 residues. The DNA for the CDR3 is TGCGCCAGCAGCCGACTAGAAACAGAGACCCAGTACTTC. Its translation is CASSRLETETQYF.

The chain links TRBV19 to TRBJ1-5; no firm D call. The V end was cut by 6 bases, the J end by 7 bases, with 13 bases between. The CDR3 length is 13 residues. From germline, CDR1 is LNHDA and CDR2 SQIVND (reference sequence). The CDR3 DNA is TGTGCCAGTAGGCCCGAGGTTGGGCAGCCCCAGCATTTT. It codes for CASRPEVGQPQHF.

This rearrangement joins TRBV7-2 to TRBJ2-1; 10 positions match TRBD2. With V trimmed by 5 bases and J by 4 bases, 2 bases remained unmatched. The CDR3 runs 14 residues. CDR1 and CDR2 (germline): SGHTA, FQGNSA. The CDR3 is CASSKGLAYNEQFF. CDR3 DNA sequence: TGTGCCAGCAGCAAGGGACTAGCGTACAATGAGCAGTTCTTC.

The V gene is TRBV19, the J gene TRBJ2-2; TRBD2 matches at 8 bases. V lost 11 bases to trimming and J lost 4 bases; unmatched junction nucleotides: 6. The CDR3 length is 13 residues. CDR1 is LNHDA, CDR2 SQIVND, per germline (reference sequence). The CDR3, as DNA: TGTGCCTCCCATCGGGGGGGCACCGGGGAGCTGTTTTTT. This encodes CASHRGGTGELFF.

CDR3 sequence: CASSRTGAVNQPQHF. The DNA for the CDR3 is TGTGCCAGCAGTCGTACAGGGGCCGTGAATCAGCCCCAGCATTTT. The rearrangement joins TRBV2 to TRBJ1-5; 7 nucleotides line up with TRBD1. Trimming at V came to 5 bases and at J to 4 bases, leaving 8 bases not matched to a gene. From germline, CDR1 is SNHLY and CDR2 FYNNEI. The CDR3 consists of 15 residues.

This chain links TRBV11-2 with TRBJ2-2; TRBD1 agrees at 8 bases. The CDR3 loop spans 16 amino acids. CDR1 is SGHAT and CDR2 is FQNNGV in the germline V gene. Trimming at V came to 3 bases and at J to 4 bases, leaving 7 bases not matched to a gene. CDR3 nucleotides: TGTGCCAGCAGCTTCGCGACAGGGGCGAGCACCGGGGAGCTGTTTTTT. Translated, it gives CASSFATGASTGELFF.

The chain combines TRBV9 with TRBJ2-5; no clear D. The CDR3 spans 13 residues. Trimming took off 0 bases at V and 4 bases at J, with 7 bases between the two ends. Germline CDR1 reads SGDLS; CDR2 reads YYNGEE. CDR3 sequence reads: CASSVGELETQYF. DNA for the CDR3: TGTGCCAGCAGCGTAGGCGAATTAGAGACCCAGTACTTC. The complete variable domain, with remaining parts taken from reference TRBV9 and TRBJ2-5, reads DSGVTQTPKHLITATGQRVTLRCSPRSGDLSVYWYQQSLDQGLQFLIQYYNGEERAKGNILERFSAQQFPDLHSELNLSSLELGDSALYFCASSVGELETQYFGPGTRLLVL.

This chain joins TRBV5-4 and TRBJ1-1, with D possibly TRBD1 on 6 matching bases. Trimming took 5 bases from V and 1 from J, leaving 9 bases between them. Germline CDR1 and CDR2: SGHNT and YYREEE (reference sequence). The CDR3 extends over 13 amino acids. CDR3 sequence (DNA): TGTGCCAGCAGAGTGGACAGGAACACTGAAGCTTTCTTT. Translating gives CASRVDRNTEAFF.

The chain combines TRBV5-1 with TRBJ2-1; TRBD2 matches 7 bases. The CDR3 covers 18 residues. J lost 0 bases, V lost 5 bases, and 14 bases had no gene match. In germline, CDR1 is SGHRS, CDR2 YFSETQ. The CDR3 loop reads CASRRSAGTQYSYNEQFF. The CDR3 DNA reads TGCGCCAGCAGAAGGTCAGCGGGAACCCAATACTCCTACAATGAGCAGTTCTTC.

The table lists this clone with a count of one. The chain links TRBV5-5 to TRBJ2-3; no clear D gene. V shed 4 bases and J shed 3 bases, with 15 bases lying between them. This CDR3 spans 15 amino acids. Germline CDR1 reads SGHKS; CDR2 reads YYEKEE (reference sequence). CDR3 region: CASSLEALGTDTQYF. In DNA, the CDR3 is TGTGCCAGCAGCCTCGAGGCTTTAGGTACAGATACGCAGTATTTT.